A single sample is the source of the 9 T cell receptor beta chains below, sequenced in a study of blood T cell repertoires in COVID-19. Sequencing used immunoSEQ multiplex PCR; TCRdb keeps in-frame clones, though not all of them. This repertoire shows approximately 240,000 clones, about 80% found once; its top ten account for approximately 2.9%. The sample consisted of peripheral blood. The receptors derive from a woman in her 30s who had recovered from COVID-19.

This sequence joins TRBV2 and TRBJ2-7, with TRBD1 matching over 8 bases. V dropped 4 bases and J dropped 3; count of bases not matched to a gene: 5. The CDR3 is made up of 14 amino acids. Germline V CDR1 and CDR2: SNHLY, FYNNEI. This chain's CDR3 is CASSATGANYEQYF. The CDR3 bases are TGTGCCAGCAGTGCGACAGGGGCAAACTACGAGCAGTACTTC. Drawing the rest from reference TRBV2 and TRBJ2-7, the complete variable domain is EPEVTQTPSHQVTQMGQEVILRCVPISNHLYFYWYRQILGQKVEFLVSFYNNEISEKSEIFDDQFSVERPDGSNFTLKIRSTKLEDSAMYFCASSATGANYEQYFGPGTRLTVT.

This chain connects TRBV19 to TRBJ1-1, with TRBD1 identical over 7 bases. Per the germline V gene, CDR1 is LNHDA and CDR2 is SQIVND (reference sequence). The length of the CDR3 is 14 residues. Trimming removed 5 bases from V and 2 bases from J; junction bases left unmatched: 5. CDR3 amino acids: CASSLDRVNTEAFF. The DNA of the CDR3 is TGTGCCAGTAGTCTCGACAGGGTTAACACTGAAGCTTTCTTT.

The chain has TRBV2 and TRBJ2-7; 12 bases are shared with TRBD1. Germline CDR1 and CDR2: SNHLY and FYNNEI. The CDR3 is 17 residues long. Trimming cost V 8 bases and J 3 bases; bases outside gene matches: 14. CDR3: CASESPPGQGASYEQYF. CDR3 sequence (DNA): TGTGCCAGCGAAAGCCCCCCGGGACAGGGGGCTAGCTACGAGCAGTACTTC.

The chain's CDR3 is CASSSGQTTGELFF. CDR3 in DNA: TGTGCCAGCAGCTCGGGACAGACCACCGGGGAGCTGTTTTTT. This rearrangement joins TRBV11-2 to TRBJ2-2, with 7 bases identical to TRBD1. The CDR3 spans 14 residues. Trimming removed 4 bases from V and 4 bases from J; junction bases left unmatched: 3. The germline gives CDR1 SGHAT, CDR2 FQNNGV.

The J gene is TRBJ2-5, the V gene TRBV6-5; 7 bases are shared with TRBD2. J was trimmed by 1 base and V by 3 bases; bases with no gene match: 5. This CDR3 comprises 15 residues. CDR1 and CDR2 from the germline V gene are MNHEY and SVGAGI. For the CDR3, the DNA is TGTGCCAGCAGTTATCAAGCGGGACCCCAAGAGACCCAGTACTTC. Translated, it gives CASSYQAGPQETQYF.

The chain carries TRBV14 and TRBJ1-5; the D is unclear. Trimming stripped 0 bases from V and 9 bases from J, with 9 bases between. Germline V lookup: CDR1 SGHDN, CDR2 FVKESK. CDR3 length: 13 residues. The CDR3 sequence is CASSQEWARPQHF. The CDR3 coding sequence is TGTGCCAGCAGCCAAGAGTGGGCCAGGCCCCAGCATTTT.

A word on this clone: The sample has other DNA sequences that encode this CDR3 too. V gene TRBV7-3 combines with J gene TRBJ2-1; no clear D gene. Germline loops: CDR1 SGHTA, CDR2 FQGTGA. Deletions cut 1 base from V and 0 bases from J, with 7 bases between. The length of the CDR3 is 15 residues. The CDR3: CASSLSGSSYNEQFF. For the CDR3, the DNA is TGTGCCAGCAGCTTAAGCGGCAGCTCCTACAATGAGCAGTTCTTC. Supplemented by reference TRBV7-3 and TRBJ2-1, the full variable domain reads GAGVSQTPSNKVTEKGKYVELRCDPISGHTALYWYRQSLGQGPEFLIYFQGTGAADDSGLPNDRFFAVRPEGSVSTLKIQRTERGDSAVYLCASSLSGSSYNEQFFGPGTRLTVL.

This clone was seen only a few times. The chain employs TRBV5-1 and TRBJ2-1; 8 nucleotides line up with TRBD2. Germline loops: CDR1 SGHRS, CDR2 YFSETQ. The CDR3 is 15 residues long. V was pared by 0 bases and J by 6 bases, with 5 bases of the junction left unmatched. CDR3 nucleotides: TGCGCCAGCAGCTTGGACGGGAGCGGGGGCAATGAGCAGTTCTTC. It encodes CASSLDGSGGNEQFF.

J is TRBJ2-7 and V is TRBV5-1; 8 nucleotides agree with TRBD2. Germline CDR1 reads SGHRS; CDR2 reads YFSETQ. V lost 4 bases to trimming and J lost 2 bases; unmatched junction nucleotides: 5. The CDR3 covers 14 residues. CDR3 nucleotides: TGCGCCAGCAGCCTGGGCGGGGGGCCCTACGAGCAGTACTTC. Encoded protein: CASSLGGGPYEQYF. Together with reference TRBV5-1 and TRBJ2-7, the CDR3 gives the full variable domain: KAGVTQTPRYLIKTRGQQVTLSCSPISGHRSVSWYQQTPGQGLQFLFEYFSETQRNKGNFPGRFSGRQFSNSRSEMNVSTLELGDSALYLCASSLGGGPYEQYFGPGTRLTVT.